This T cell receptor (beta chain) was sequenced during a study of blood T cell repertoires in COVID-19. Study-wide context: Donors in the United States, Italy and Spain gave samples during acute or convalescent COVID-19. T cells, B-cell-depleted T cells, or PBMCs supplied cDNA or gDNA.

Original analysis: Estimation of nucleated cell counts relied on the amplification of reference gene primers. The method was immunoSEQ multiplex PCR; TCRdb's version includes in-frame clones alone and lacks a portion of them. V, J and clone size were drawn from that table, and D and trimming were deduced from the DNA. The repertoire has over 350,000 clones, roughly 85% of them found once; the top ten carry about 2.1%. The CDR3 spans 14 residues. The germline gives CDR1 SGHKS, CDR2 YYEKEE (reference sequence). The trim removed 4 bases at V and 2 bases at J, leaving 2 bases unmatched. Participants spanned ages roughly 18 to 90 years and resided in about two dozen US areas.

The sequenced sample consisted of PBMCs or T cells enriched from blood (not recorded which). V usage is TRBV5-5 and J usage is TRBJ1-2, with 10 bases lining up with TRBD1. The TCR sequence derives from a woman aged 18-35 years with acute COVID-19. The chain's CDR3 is CASSLDRGNYGYTF. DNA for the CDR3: TGTGCCAGCAGCCTGGACAGGGGGAACTATGGCTACACCTTC.